The next 32 T cell receptor beta chains were all read from a single sample in a study of response to subunit inactivated influenza vaccine. TCRdb analysed the RT-PCR reads with MiXCR anew, one entry per CDR3 protein. Among about 570,000 distinct CDR3 sequences listed, around 11% were seen once. The same data also contributed to another study, on T cells expressing NK-cell markers. That work contributes: The TCR beta cDNA came from 5'RACE template switching with UMIs.

The source was PBMCs from blood, collected on the day of vaccination. All receptors derive from a man over 45 who received an inactivated influenza vaccine.

This clonotype has only a few counts. The chain joins TRBV20-1 to TRBJ2-3; 10 nucleotides align to TRBD2. After removal of 1 base from V and 5 bases from J, the junction contained 9 bases not matched to a gene. This CDR3 spans 16 amino acids. The germline V gene has CDR1 DFQATT and CDR2 SNEGSKA (reference sequence). In DNA form, the CDR3 reads TGCAGTGCTAGAGTGTCCAGCGGGAGGGCCGTAGATACGCAGTATTTT. This encodes CSARVSSGRAVDTQYF.

This clonotype was detected many times. The chain uses TRBV5-6 and TRBJ2-3; D assignment may be TRBD1 or TRBD2 (5 bases each). The germline V and J ends were trimmed by 3 bases and 5 bases, with 16 bases remaining between them. CDR1 and CDR2 from the germline V gene are SGHDT and YYEEEE. This CDR3 is 15 amino acids long. Here the CDR3 reads CASSSLRDDLDTQYF. Here the CDR3 DNA reads TGTGCCAGCAGCTCACTACGGGACGACTTAGATACGCAGTATTTT.

This clonotype has only a few counts. The chain uses TRBV6-1 and TRBJ1-1; a weak D match, TRBD1 (5 bases). Germline V gene sequence: CDR1 MNHNS, CDR2 SASEGT. The CDR3 covers 13 residues. Between the trimmed V and J ends, which lost 7 bases and 1 base, there was a span of 10 bases. The CDR3 is CASIGVPNTEAFF. CDR3 DNA: TGTGCCAGCATAGGGGTCCCGAACACTGAAGCTTTCTTT.

The chain links TRBV20-1 to TRBJ2-7; 8 bases align to TRBD2. Losses at the gene ends were 7 bases for V and 4 bases for J; bases not matched to a gene: 6. This CDR3 comprises 12 residues. In germline, CDR1 is DFQATT, CDR2 SNEGSKA (reference sequence). CDR3 sequence: CSGSGGVYEQYF. The CDR3, as DNA: TGCAGTGGGAGCGGGGGTGTATACGAGCAGTACTTC.

In this sample, this clonotype turned up a few times. The chain is built from TRBV5-5 and TRBJ2-2; 7 nucleotides line up with TRBD1. V lost 4 bases, J lost 5 bases, and 5 bases stayed unmatched. The CDR3 sequence is 14 residues long. Germline CDR1 SGHKS, CDR2 YYEKEE (reference sequence). In nucleotides, the CDR3 is TGTGCCAGCAGCCGCACACAGGGGACCGGGGAGCTGTTTTTT. Residues: CASSRTQGTGELFF.

This clonotype was seen ten or more times. The rearrangement links TRBV3-1 to TRBJ2-1; D gene unclear. Trimming left V 1 base short and J 13 bases short, with 11 bases between. The CDR3 sequence is 12 residues long. The V gene's germline CDR1 is LGHDT and CDR2 YNNKEL (reference sequence). The CDR3 nucleotides are TGTGCCAGCAGCCAAGTTGGCAGGACCCAGTTCTTC. Translation gives CASSQVGRTQFF.

In its sample, this clonotype was seen a few times. This chain uses TRBV7-2 with TRBJ2-3; 12 bases align to TRBD2. CDR3 length: 15 residues. Germline V lookup: CDR1 SGHTA, CDR2 FQGNSA. Trimming removed 5 bases from V and 5 bases from J; junction bases left unmatched: 5. This CDR3 reads CASSASGRALDTQYF. CDR3 in DNA: TGTGCCAGCAGCGCTAGCGGGAGGGCCTTAGATACGCAGTATTTT.

The J gene is TRBJ2-1, the V gene TRBV24-1; 8 positions agree with TRBD1. This CDR3 region has 16 residues. V trimming: 5 bases; J trimming: 2 bases; junction bases outside the gene matches: 7. Germline assignment: CDR1 KGHDR and CDR2 SFDVKD. As DNA, the CDR3 is TGTGCCACCAGTGCGGGAAGCAGGGGGCCCTACAATGAGCAGTTCTTC. Protein sequence: CATSAGSRGPYNEQFF.

This clonotype has only a few counts. This chain links TRBV29-1 with TRBJ2-7; TRBD1 aligns across 8 bases. V shed 8 bases and J 0 bases; nucleotides not matched to a gene: 6. Germline assignment: CDR1 SQVTM and CDR2 ANQGSEA. This CDR3 is built from 13 residues. The CDR3 is CSTRTGSSYEQYF. The CDR3 bases are TGCAGCACCCGGACAGGGAGCTCCTACGAGCAGTACTTC.

This clonotype was seen ten or more times. The chain recombines TRBV7-9 with TRBJ1-1; no clear D. Germline V gene lookup returns CDR1 SEHNR and CDR2 FQNEAQ (reference sequence). V was trimmed by 1 base and J by 2 bases, leaving 8 bases between them. This CDR3 contains 14 residues. The CDR3 sequence: CASSLVLRNTEAFF. CDR3 bases: TGTGCCAGCAGCTTAGTGCTCCGAAACACTGAAGCTTTCTTT.

This sequence joins TRBV30 and TRBJ2-1; 8 nucleotides match TRBD1. The CDR3 covers 14 residues. V gave up 4 bases and J gave up 5 bases; unmatched junction bases: 7. From germline, CDR1 is GTSNPN and CDR2 SVGIG (reference sequence). The CDR3: CAWTASRGHNEQFF. The CDR3 DNA reads TGTGCCTGGACGGCTAGCAGGGGGCACAATGAGCAGTTCTTC. The full variable domain, completed using reference TRBV30 and TRBJ2-1, is SQTIHQWPATLVQPVGSPLSLECTVEGTSNPNLYWYRQAAGRGLQLLFYSVGIGQISSEVPQNLSASRPQDRQFILSSKKLLLSDSGFYLCAWTASRGHNEQFFGPGTRLTVL.

This clonotype was recorded a few times. The J gene is TRBJ2-2, the V gene TRBV10-3, with 9 bases matching TRBD2. Germline values: CDR1 ENHRY, CDR2 SYGVKD. Trimming took 8 bases from V and 1 from J; bases not matched to a gene: 14. This CDR3 has 18 amino acids. The chain's CDR3 is CAIGGLATNLGNTGELFF. Written as DNA, the CDR3 is TGTGCCATCGGGGGACTAGCAACAAACTTGGGGAACACCGGGGAGCTGTTTTTT.

The rearrangement joins TRBV4-2 to TRBJ2-7, with D unclear. With 0 bases removed from V and 4 bases from J, the gap between germline ends came to 7 bases. This CDR3 comprises 13 residues. The germline CDR1 and CDR2 sequences are LGHNA and YNFKEQ. The CDR3 reads CASSQDDTYEQYF. The CDR3 region has the DNA TGTGCCAGCAGCCAAGATGACACGTACGAGCAGTACTTC.

This chain uses TRBV12-3 or TRBV12-4 with TRBJ2-1; D not resolved. Deletions cut 3 bases from V and 6 bases from J, with 12 bases between. CDR3 length equals 14 residues. The CDR3, as DNA: TGTGCCAGCAGTTTCGGACCCCAACCCAATGAGCAGTTCTTC. Encoded protein: CASSFGPQPNEQFF.

This clonotype was seen a few times. The genes are TRBV20-1 and TRBJ2-7; 7 positions match TRBD2. This CDR3 has 14 residues. In germline, CDR1 is DFQATT, CDR2 SNEGSKA (reference sequence). The V gene end was trimmed by 4 bases and the J gene end by 3 bases; junction bases not matched to a gene: 9. The CDR3 here is CSATPASGLYEQYF. The CDR3 DNA reads TGCAGTGCTACCCCCGCTAGCGGTCTCTACGAGCAGTACTTC.

The chain joins TRBV6-2 or TRBV6-3 to TRBJ2-1; TRBD1 agrees at 8 bases. CDR3 length equals 16 residues. Unmatched junction bases numbered 11, after V lost 6 bases and J lost 4 bases. Germline V CDR1 and CDR2: MNHEY, SVGEGT. The CDR3 loop reads CASSSRPQGGYNEQFF. CDR3 DNA sequence: TGTGCCAGCAGCTCCCGTCCACAGGGGGGTTACAATGAGCAGTTCTTC.

This chain connects TRBV4-2 to TRBJ1-1; 8 bases line up with TRBD1. The V segment lost 3 bases and the J segment 2 bases; nucleotides outside the gene matches: 5. The CDR3 has 15 amino acids. Per germline, CDR1 LGHNA and CDR2 YNFKEQ. For the CDR3, the DNA is TGTGCCAGCAGCCATGCGGGACAGGACAACACTGAAGCTTTCTTT. Amino acid sequence: CASSHAGQDNTEAFF.

The V gene is TRBV5-1, the J gene TRBJ1-1, with 7 nucleotides matching TRBD1. Per germline, CDR1 SGHRS and CDR2 YFSETQ. This CDR3 comprises 16 residues. V lost 3 bases and J lost 1; bases outside the gene matches: 9. In DNA, the CDR3 is TGCGCCAGCAGCTCGTCATCCCAGGGGGGGAACACTGAAGCTTTCTTT. Protein product: CASSSSSQGGNTEAFF.

This clonotype appeared a few times. The CDR3 region is CASSVQTEAFF. The CDR3 DNA sequence: TGTGCCAGCAGCGTACAGACTGAAGCTTTCTTT. V and J are TRBV6-1 and TRBJ1-1, with unresolved D. Germline assignment: CDR1 MNHNS and CDR2 SASEGT. CDR3 length: 11 amino acids. V lost 6 bases, J lost 5 bases, and 7 bases lay in between.

The table lists this clonotype with a few counts. The chain has TRBV12-3 or TRBV12-4 and TRBJ2-7; a possible D gene is TRBD1 (6 bases). V was pared by 4 bases and J by 0 bases, with 13 bases between. CDR3 length: 15 residues. This CDR3 reads CASSSSRDNSYEQYF. DNA of the CDR3: TGTGCCAGCAGTTCGTCCCGGGACAACTCCTACGAGCAGTACTTC.

V is TRBV13 and J is TRBJ2-6; 10 bases match TRBD2. The CDR3 sequence is 18 residues long. V was pared by 3 bases and J by 0 bases, with 5 bases of the junction left unmatched. Germline lookup yields CDR1 PRHDT and CDR2 FYEKMQ (reference sequence). Here the CDR3 DNA reads TGTGCCAGCAGCTTCGGGACTAGCGTGTACTCTGGGGCCAACGTCCTGACTTTC. Protein sequence: CASSFGTSVYSGANVLTF.

The rearrangement joins TRBV20-1 to TRBJ2-3; TRBD1 is a possible D gene (5 bases). CDR1 is DFQATT, CDR2 SNEGSKA, per germline (reference sequence). CDR3 length: 13 residues. The V gene lost 3 bases and the J gene lost 0 bases, with 7 bases spanning the gap. DNA for the CDR3: TGCAGTGCTAGGGACACCAGCACAGATACGCAGTATTTT. Translating gives CSARDTSTDTQYF.

A few counts support this clonotype. The chain employs TRBV20-1 and TRBJ2-3, with 8 bases lining up with TRBD2. The CDR3 has 14 residues. Per the germline V gene, CDR1 is DFQATT and CDR2 is SNEGSKA (reference sequence). Unmatched junction bases numbered 5, after V lost 4 bases and J lost 2 bases. The CDR3 nucleotides are TGCAGTGCTAATGGACTAGCCCCCACAGATACGCAGTATTTT. Its translation: CSANGLAPTDTQYF.

This clonotype has only a few counts. The chain links TRBV24-1 to TRBJ2-1; a possible D gene is TRBD2 (6 bases). CDR3 length: 15 residues. Germline V gives CDR1 KGHDR, CDR2 SFDVKD. V lost 1 base, J lost 5 bases, and 11 bases lay in between. The CDR3 DNA sequence: TGTGCCACCAGTGATTTAGGCTTAGCGGACAATGAGCAGTTCTTC. It specifies CATSDLGLADNEQFF.

This clonotype was counted between two and nine times. The CDR3 DNA reads as TGTGCCAGCAGACACTCGGGAACCGGGAGTACCAAGGGGACCCAGTACTTC. Its protein is CASRHSGTGSTKGTQYF. The chain uses TRBV7-2 and TRBJ2-5; possible D gene TRBD2, 6 bases. Germline V CDR1 and CDR2: SGHTA, FQGNSA. Trimming took 6 bases from V and 7 from J, leaving 27 bases between them. CDR3 length: 17 amino acids.

V and J are TRBV7-2 and TRBJ2-1; D remains ambiguous. The CDR3 length is 15 residues. Germline V lookup: CDR1 SGHTA, CDR2 FQGNSA. The V gene lost 2 bases and the J gene lost 8 bases, with 16 bases spanning the gap. CDR3 sequence (DNA): TGTGCCAGCAGCTTACGACCCAATCATGGGTATGAGCAGTTCTTC. This gives the protein CASSLRPNHGYEQFF.

Only a few counts were recorded for this clonotype. This chain joins TRBV7-2 and TRBJ1-4; the D gene is possibly TRBD1 (6 bases). Germline V lookup: CDR1 SGHTA, CDR2 FQGNSA. Trimming took off 5 bases at V and 15 bases at J, with 19 bases between the two ends. The CDR3 consists of 13 residues. The CDR3 sequence: CASSQTASRDMFF. CDR3 DNA: TGTGCCAGCAGCCAAACCGCTTCCCGGGACATGTTTTTT. Variable domain in full (rest from reference TRBV7-2 and TRBJ1-4): GAGVSQSPSNKVTEKGKDVELRCDPISGHTALYWYRQSLGQGLEFLIYFQGNSAPDKSGLPSDRFSAERTGGSVSTLTIQRTQQEDSAVYLCASSQTASRDMFFGSGTQLSVL.

J is TRBJ2-1 and V is TRBV18; TRBD2 agrees at 10 bases. V was pared by 3 bases and J by 12 bases, with 11 bases of the junction left unmatched. This CDR3 has 15 amino acids. Germline CDR1 KGHSH, CDR2 LQKENI. CDR3 nucleotide sequence: TGTGCCAGCTCACCCCTAGCGGGAGACCCCCTTGGGCAGTTCTTC. It translates to CASSPLAGDPLGQFF.

This clonotype was found a few times. The chain couples TRBV28 to TRBJ2-4; D may correspond to TRBD1 or TRBD2 (5 bases each). The CDR3 consists of 16 residues. Looked up from germline, CDR1 is MDHEN and CDR2 is SYDVKM. Deletions cut 6 bases from V and 6 bases from J, with 21 bases between. As DNA, the CDR3 is TGTGCCAGCAGCGGGCCCTCTCGGGACGGAGGAAACATTCAGTACTTC. Its protein is CASSGPSRDGGNIQYF.

This clonotype was seen a handful of times. The V call is TRBV27, the J call TRBJ2-3; possibly TRBD1 for D (6 bases). Germline CDR1 reads MNHEY; CDR2 reads SMNVEV (reference sequence). The CDR3 has 16 residues. Trimming pared 5 bases from V and 2 bases from J, leaving 17 bases between. CDR3 amino acids: CASSLQSQGYTDTQYF. The CDR3 bases are TGTGCCAGCAGTCTCCAATCCCAGGGGTACACAGATACGCAGTATTTT.

This clonotype has more than one count but fewer than ten. This CDR3 is CASSRQDRTYEQYF. As DNA, the CDR3 is TGTGCCAGCAGTCGACAGGACAGAACCTACGAGCAGTACTTC. The chain carries TRBV6-1 and TRBJ2-7; D might be TRBD1 (6 bases). The CDR3 is 14 residues long. Germline assignment: CDR1 MNHNS and CDR2 SASEGT. V shed 5 bases and J shed 2 bases, with 13 bases lying between them.

A few counts support this clonotype. The chain joins TRBV25-1 to TRBJ1-4; D uncertain. The germline CDR1 and CDR2 sequences are MGHDK and SYGVNS. The V end was cut by 6 bases, the J end by 7 bases, with 9 bases between. The CDR3 spans 12 residues. The CDR3 reads CASSGPLEKLFF. DNA for the CDR3: TGTGCCAGCAGCGGACCGCTTGAAAAACTGTTTTTT.